These 9 T cell receptor beta chains share one sample of origin, sequenced in a study of control samples from healthy donors and cancer patients. Here immunoSEQ multiplex PCR was the method, and the copy in TCRdb shows in-frame clones only, minus some. The sample yields about 120,000 clones, approximately 92% seen once. What was sequenced was PBMCs. The receptors were gathered from a man older than 75 with head and neck cancer.

This clone appeared a few times. The V gene is TRBV5-4, the J gene TRBJ1-6; no clear D gene. CDR1 and CDR2 from the germline V gene are SGHNT and YYREEE (reference sequence). V lost 4 bases and J lost 0, with 8 bases in between. The CDR3 totals 15 residues. The CDR3 sequence is CASSDENSYNSPLHF. In DNA, the CDR3 is TGTGCCAGCAGCGACGAGAACTCCTATAATTCACCCCTCCACTTT.

The chain is built from TRBV19 and TRBJ1-5; D remains ambiguous. Germline loops: CDR1 LNHDA, CDR2 SQIVND (reference sequence). V lost 9 bases to trimming and J lost 4 bases, with 16 bases between them. This CDR3 region has 14 residues. The CDR3: CASTDLGENQPQHF. DNA of the CDR3: TGTGCCAGCACGGATCTGGGAGAGAATCAGCCCCAGCATTTT.

The chain is built from TRBV6-2 or TRBV6-3 and TRBJ2-2, with 13 bases lining up with TRBD2. CDR3 length: 18 amino acids. The junction had 5 bases not matched to a gene; V was cut back by 0 bases and J by 4 bases. Germline CDR1 and CDR2: MNHEY and SVGEGT. The CDR3 DNA reads TGTGCCAGCAGTTACTCGAAACTAGCGGGAGGGATCACCGGGGAGCTGTTTTTT. Translation: CASSYSKLAGGITGELFF.

The J gene is TRBJ2-7, the V gene TRBV7-2; D possibly matches TRBD1 or TRBD2 (5 bases each). The CDR3 loop spans 14 amino acids. Germline CDR1 reads SGHTA; CDR2 reads FQGNSA. Trimming removed 5 bases at V and 6 bases at J, with 17 bases between. The CDR3 DNA is TGTGCCAGCAGCGCCGTAACGGGGCAGGTCGAGCAGTACTTC. Protein: CASSAVTGQVEQYF.

CDR3 loop: CSVAHSGITDTQYF. Here the CDR3 DNA reads TGCAGCGTTGCTCATAGCGGGATCACAGATACGCAGTATTTT. The rearrangement uses TRBV29-1 and TRBJ2-3; 8 nucleotides match TRBD2. CDR1 and CDR2 from the germline V gene are SQVTM and ANQGSEA. V lost 4 bases, J lost 2 bases, and 5 bases stayed unmatched. The CDR3 has 14 residues.

V and J are TRBV30 and TRBJ1-1; D gene unclear. This CDR3 has 12 residues. Germline V gene lookup returns CDR1 GTSNPN and CDR2 SVGIG (reference sequence). Trimming stripped 4 bases from V and 0 bases from J, with 6 bases between. CDR3 loop: CAWTGMNTEAFF. The CDR3 coding sequence is TGTGCCTGGACGGGAATGAACACTGAAGCTTTCTTT.

The gene calls are TRBV10-2 and TRBJ1-1; 8 bases map to TRBD1. There are 12 residues in the CDR3. The germline CDR1 and CDR2 sequences are WSHSY and SAAADI. The V gene end was trimmed by 5 bases and the J gene end by 6 bases; junction bases not matched to a gene: 2. CDR3 in amino acids: CASSRTGSEAFF. The CDR3 nucleotides are TGCGCCAGCAGTCGGACAGGGTCTGAAGCTTTCTTT.

This clone was seen once. The rearrangement joins TRBV7-8 to TRBJ2-3, with no clear D. Trimming took 5 bases from V and 0 from J, leaving 12 bases between them. The CDR3 is made up of 15 amino acids. Per germline, CDR1 SGHVS and CDR2 FQNEAQ. CDR3 bases: TGTGCCAGCAGCAGCAACAGAGCTAGCACAGATACGCAGTATTTT. It yields the protein CASSSNRASTDTQYF.

CDR3 sequence (DNA): TGTGCCAGCAGACCCCGGGACAGGGATTTCTACGAGCAGTACTTC. Its translation is CASRPRDRDFYEQYF. This sequence joins TRBV6-5 and TRBJ2-7; TRBD1 matches 9 bases. The trim removed 6 bases at V and 3 bases at J, leaving 9 bases unmatched. Germline loops: CDR1 MNHEY, CDR2 SVGAGI. The CDR3 is made up of 15 amino acids.